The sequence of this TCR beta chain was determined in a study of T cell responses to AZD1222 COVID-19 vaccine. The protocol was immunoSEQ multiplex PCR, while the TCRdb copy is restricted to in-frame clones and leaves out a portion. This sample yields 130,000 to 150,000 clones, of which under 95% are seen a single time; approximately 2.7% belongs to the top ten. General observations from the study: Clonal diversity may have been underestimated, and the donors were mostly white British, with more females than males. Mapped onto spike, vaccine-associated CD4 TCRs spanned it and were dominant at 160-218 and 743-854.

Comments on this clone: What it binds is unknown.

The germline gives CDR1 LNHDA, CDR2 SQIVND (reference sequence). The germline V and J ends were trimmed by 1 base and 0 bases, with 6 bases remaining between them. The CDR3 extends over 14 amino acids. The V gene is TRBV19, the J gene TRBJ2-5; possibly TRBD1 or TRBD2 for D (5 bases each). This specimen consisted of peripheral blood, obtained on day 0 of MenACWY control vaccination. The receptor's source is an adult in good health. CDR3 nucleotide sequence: TGTGCCAGTAGTATAGGGGGGTACCAAGAGACCCAGTACTTC. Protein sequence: CASSIGGYQETQYF.